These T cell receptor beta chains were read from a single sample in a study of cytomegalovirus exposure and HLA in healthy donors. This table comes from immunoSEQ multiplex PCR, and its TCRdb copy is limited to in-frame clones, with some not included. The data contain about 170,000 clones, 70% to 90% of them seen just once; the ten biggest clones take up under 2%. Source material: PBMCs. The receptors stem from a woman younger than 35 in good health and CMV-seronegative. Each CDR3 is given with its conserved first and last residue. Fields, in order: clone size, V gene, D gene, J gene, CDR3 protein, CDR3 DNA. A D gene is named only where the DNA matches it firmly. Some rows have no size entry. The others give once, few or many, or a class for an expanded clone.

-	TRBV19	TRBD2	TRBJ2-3	CASSKHATSGNSDTQYF	TGTGCCAGTAGTAAACACGCGACTAGCGGGAACTCAGATACGCAGTATTTT
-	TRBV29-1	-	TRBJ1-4	CSVEVATNEKLFF	TGCAGCGTTGAGGTAGCAACTAATGAAAAACTGTTTTTT
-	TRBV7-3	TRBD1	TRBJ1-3	CASSTGTGAGNTIYF	TGTGCCAGCAGCACCGGGACAGGGGCAGGAAACACCATATATTTT
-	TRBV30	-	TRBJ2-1	CAWTGGVAGSYNEQFF	TGTGCCTGGACCGGAGGGGTGGCGGGCTCCTACAATGAGCAGTTCTTC
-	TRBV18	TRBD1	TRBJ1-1	CASSPPGQGTNRAFF	TGTGCCAGCTCACCGCCGGGACAGGGAACTAACCGGGCTTTCTTT
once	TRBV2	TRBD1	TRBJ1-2	CASSGQGNYGYTF	TGTGCCAGCAGTGGACAGGGGAACTATGGCTACACCTTC
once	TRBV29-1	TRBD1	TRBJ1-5	CSVGDRAQPQHF	TGCAGCGTTGGGGACAGGGCTCAGCCCCAGCATTTT
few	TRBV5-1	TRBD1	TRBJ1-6	CASSGTPTGGNSPLHF	TGCGCCAGCAGCGGAACACCGACAGGGGGGAATTCACCCCTCCACTTT
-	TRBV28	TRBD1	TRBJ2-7	CASSYLGQGLGYEQYF	TGTGCCAGCAGTTACCTCGGACAGGGGTTGGGTTACGAGCAGTACTTC
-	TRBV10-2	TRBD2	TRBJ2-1	CASRGSGKYNEQFF	TGCGCCAGCAGGGGTAGCGGGAAGTACAATGAGCAGTTCTTC
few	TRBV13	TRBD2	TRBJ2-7	CASSLGLAGGSSYEQYF	TGTGCCAGCAGCTTAGGTCTAGCGGGGGGTAGCTCCTACGAGCAGTACTTC
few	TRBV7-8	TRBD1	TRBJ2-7	CASSRRQGGDYEQYF	TGTGCCAGCAGCAGACGACAGGGGGGAGACTACGAGCAGTACTTC
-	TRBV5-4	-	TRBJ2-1	CASSLAASSYNEQFF	TGTGCCAGCAGCTTAGCGGCGAGCTCCTACAATGAGCAGTTCTTC
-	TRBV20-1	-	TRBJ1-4	CSARRNEKLFF	TGCAGTGCTAGGCGGAATGAAAAACTGTTTTTT
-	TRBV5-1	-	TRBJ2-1	CASSLAQGAWNEQFF	TGCGCCAGCAGCTTGGCCCAGGGCGCGTGGAATGAGCAGTTCTTC
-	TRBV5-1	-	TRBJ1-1	CASSLAGNTEAFF	TGCGCCAGCAGCTTGGCAGGGAACACTGAAGCTTTCTTT
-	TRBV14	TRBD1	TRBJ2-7	CASSQSQGANYEQYF	TGTGCCAGCAGCCAATCCCAGGGGGCGAACTACGAGCAGTACTTC
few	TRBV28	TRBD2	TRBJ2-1	CASRYPGGPKGANEQFF	TGTGCCAGCAGATACCCGGGGGGTCCTAAAGGGGCCAATGAGCAGTTCTTC
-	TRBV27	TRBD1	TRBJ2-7	CASSFRQGAGEQYF	TGTGCCAGCAGTTTTCGACAGGGGGCCGGGGAGCAGTACTTC
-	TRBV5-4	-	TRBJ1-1	CASSLARGMVTEAFF	TGTGCCAGCAGCTTGGCAAGGGGTATGGTCACTGAAGCTTTCTTT
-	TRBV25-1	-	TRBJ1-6	CASSEYRGFSSPLHF	TGTGCCAGCAGTGAATATCGAGGGTTTAGTTCACCCCTCCACTTT
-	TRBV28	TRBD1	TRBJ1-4	CASSLSVRGRINEKLFF	TGTGCCAGCAGTTTAAGTGTGAGGGGGCGTATTAATGAAAAACTGTTTTTT
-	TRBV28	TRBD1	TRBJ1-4	CASRRPPGGNEKLFF	TGTGCCAGCAGGCGTCCGCCAGGGGGTAATGAAAAACTGTTTTTT
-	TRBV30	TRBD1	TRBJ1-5	CAWRGQGSNSNQPQHF	TGTGCCTGGAGGGGACAGGGGTCCAATAGCAATCAGCCCCAGCATTTT
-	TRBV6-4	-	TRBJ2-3	CASSDTETDTQYF	TGTGCCAGCAGTGACACGGAGACAGATACGCAGTATTTT
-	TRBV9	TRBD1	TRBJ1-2	CASSPRGTEYYGYTF	TGTGCCAGCAGCCCCCGAGGGACAGAGTACTATGGCTACACCTTC
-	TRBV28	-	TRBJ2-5	CASSPGFAEETQYF	TGTGCCAGCAGTCCGGGGTTCGCGGAAGAGACCCAGTACTTC
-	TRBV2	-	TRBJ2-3	CASSELADDTQYF	TGTGCCAGCAGTGAATTGGCGGATGATACGCAGTATTTT
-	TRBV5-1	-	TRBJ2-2	CASSDGTPNTGELFF	TGCGCCAGCAGCGACGGGACTCCAAACACCGGGGAGCTGTTTTTT
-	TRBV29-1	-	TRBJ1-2	CSVSGDYGYTF	TGCAGCGTTAGCGGAGACTATGGCTACACCTTC
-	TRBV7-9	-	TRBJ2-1	CASNQGSYEQFF	TGTGCCAGCAACCAGGGTAGCTATGAGCAGTTCTTC
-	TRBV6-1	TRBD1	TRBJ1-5	CASSEPGQGARGNQPQHF	TGTGCCAGCAGTGAACCTGGACAGGGGGCGCGGGGCAATCAGCCCCAGCATTTT
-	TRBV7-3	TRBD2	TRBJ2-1	CASSLTDGRTGNEQFF	TGTGCCAGCAGCTTAACTGACGGGAGGACCGGCAATGAGCAGTTCTTC
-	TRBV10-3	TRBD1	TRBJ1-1	CAISARGRGNTEAFF	TGTGCCATCAGTGCCAGGGGGCGCGGGAACACTGAAGCTTTCTTT
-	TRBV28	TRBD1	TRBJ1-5	CASSYTGESGNQPQHF	TGTGCCAGCAGCTACACAGGGGAGTCGGGCAATCAGCCCCAGCATTTT
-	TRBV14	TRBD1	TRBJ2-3	CASSPRDRGTDTQYF	TGTGCCAGCAGCCCCCGGGACAGGGGCACAGATACGCAGTATTTT
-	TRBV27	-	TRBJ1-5	CASSPFRGGNQPQHF	TGTGCCAGCAGTCCCTTCAGGGGCGGCAATCAGCCCCAGCATTTT
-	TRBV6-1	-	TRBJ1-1	CASRTQGIRTEAFF	TGTGCCAGCAGAACCCAGGGTATACGGACTGAAGCTTTCTTT
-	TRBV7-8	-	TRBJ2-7	CASSLGGPGEQYF	TGTGCCAGCAGCTTAGGGGGGCCGGGGGAGCAGTACTTC
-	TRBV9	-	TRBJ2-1	CASSVGGTRNNEQFF	TGTGCCAGCAGCGTTGGAGGGACCCGAAACAATGAGCAGTTCTTC
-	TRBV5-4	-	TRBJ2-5	CASSKVREETQYF	TGTGCCAGCAGCAAGGTCAGGGAAGAGACCCAGTACTTC
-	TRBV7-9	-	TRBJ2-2	CASSLFAGRANTGELFF	TGTGCCAGCAGCTTATTCGCTGGGCGGGCGAACACCGGGGAGCTGTTTTTT
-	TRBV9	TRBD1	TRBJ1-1	CASSAGIPGQGSEAFF	TGTGCCAGCAGCGCGGGAATTCCGGGACAGGGTTCTGAAGCTTTCTTT
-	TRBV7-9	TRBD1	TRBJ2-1	CASSLAGTVYNEQFF	TGTGCCAGCAGCTTGGCCGGGACAGTATACAATGAGCAGTTCTTC
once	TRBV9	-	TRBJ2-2	CASSVGQQGRNTGELFF	TGTGCCAGCAGCGTAGGTCAGCAGGGCAGAAACACCGGGGAGCTGTTTTTT
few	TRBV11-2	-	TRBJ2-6	CASSLGVGAGANVLTF	TGTGCCAGCAGCTTAGGGGTGGGAGCTGGGGCCAACGTCCTGACTTTC
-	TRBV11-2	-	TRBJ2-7	CASSLPGEYEQYF	TGTGCCAGCAGCTTACCAGGGGAGTACGAGCAGTACTTC
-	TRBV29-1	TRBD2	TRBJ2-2	CSVEGGRELFF	TGCAGCGTTGAGGGAGGGAGGGAGCTGTTTTTT
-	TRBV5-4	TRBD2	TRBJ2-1	CASSFWLAEYNEQFF	TGTGCCAGCAGCTTTTGGCTAGCGGAATACAATGAGCAGTTCTTC
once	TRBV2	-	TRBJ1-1	CASSQQVGGTEAFF	TGTGCCAGCAGTCAACAGGTAGGGGGCACTGAAGCTTTCTTT
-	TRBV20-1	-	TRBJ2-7	CSARDGRGQYF	TGCAGTGCTAGAGATGGGCGGGGGCAGTACTTC
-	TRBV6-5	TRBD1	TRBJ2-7	CASSYSPGQTTYEQYF	TGTGCCAGCAGTTACTCTCCGGGACAGACTACCTACGAGCAGTACTTC